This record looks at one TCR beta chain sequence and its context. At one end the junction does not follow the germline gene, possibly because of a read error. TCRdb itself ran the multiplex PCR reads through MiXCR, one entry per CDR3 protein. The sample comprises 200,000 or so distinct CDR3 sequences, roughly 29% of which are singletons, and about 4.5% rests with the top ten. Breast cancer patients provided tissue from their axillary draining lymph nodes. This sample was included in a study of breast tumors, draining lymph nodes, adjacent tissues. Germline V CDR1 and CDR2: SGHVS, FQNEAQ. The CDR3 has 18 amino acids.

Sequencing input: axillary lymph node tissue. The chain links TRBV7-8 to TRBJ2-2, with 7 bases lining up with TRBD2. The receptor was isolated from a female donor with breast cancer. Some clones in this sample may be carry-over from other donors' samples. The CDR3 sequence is CASSFEGPSGRTDWEPFF. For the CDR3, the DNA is TGTGCCAGCAGCTTTGAGGGACCTAGCGGACGAACAGACTGGGAGCCGTTTTTT.